The entry that follows covers one TCR beta chain sequence. The sample is drawn from a study of shared clonotypes between healthy human individuals. V lost 3 bases, J lost 8 bases, and 17 bases lay in between. This CDR3 contains 14 residues. Looked up from germline, CDR1 is SGHDT and CDR2 is YYEEEE. For sorted subsets, about 200 ng DNA per replicate equaled 30,000 or so T cell genomes. The protocol was immunoSEQ multiplex PCR, while the TCRdb copy is restricted to in-frame clones and leaves out a portion. In the table there are 2,500,000 or so clones, 80% to 95% of which are singletons. Naive CD45RA+ and memory CD45RA-negative subsets were split from CD4+ cells.

Source material: naive CD4+ T cells from PBMCs. Subset denoted: CD45RA+ positively selected. The receptor comes from a man aged 18 to 30 in good health. Some clones in this sample may be carry-over from other donors' samples. The V gene is TRBV5-6, the J gene TRBJ1-2, with D perhaps matching TRBD1 (5 bases). CDR3 region: CASSSGLSGRGYTF. CDR3 nucleotide sequence: TGTGCCAGCAGCTCGGGACTCTCAGGCCGAGGCTACACCTTC. Full variable domain (rest looked up from reference TRBV5-6 and TRBJ1-2): DAGVTQSPTHLIKTRGQQVTLRCSPKSGHDTVSWYQQALGQGPQFIFQYYEEEERQRGNFPDRFSGHQFPNYSSELNVNALLLGDSALYLCASSSGLSGRGYTFGSGTRLTVV.